Listed below are T cell receptor beta chains from one sample, sequenced in a study of OX40 agonist ivuxolimab in advanced cancers. Here immunoSEQ multiplex PCR was the method, and the copy in TCRdb shows in-frame clones only, minus some. In the table there are under 20,000 clones, 60% to 70% of which are singletons. The input for sequencing was CD4+ or CD8+ T cells sorted from blood, taken in a trial of the OX40 agonist ivuxolimab. These TCRs come from an adult with an advanced solid tumor such as melanoma, head and neck, liver or kidney cancer. CDR3s include the opening cysteine and the closing phenylalanine or tryptophan. The D gene is left open where the match is weak. Clone sizes are given selectively: once, few, many, or a class where the clone is expanded.

medium-sized	TRBV6-6	NA	TRBJ2-7	TGTGCCAGCAGAAGGAGCCTGACCTACGAGCAGTACTTC	CASRRSLTYEQYF
medium-sized	TRBV30	NA	TRBJ1-1	TGTGCCTGGAGTGAGGGGGAGGGCTGGACTGAAGCTTTCTTT	CAWSEGEGWTEAFF
NA	TRBV10-3	NA	TRBJ2-1	TGTGCCATCAGTGAGTCGACTAACCGCGATGAGCAGTTCTTC	CAISESTNRDEQFF
NA	TRBV6-6	TRBD1	TRBJ1-1	TGTGCCAGCTTTGGGGGACAGGGGAACACTGAAGCTTTCTTT	CASFGGQGNTEAFF
NA	TRBV27	TRBD1	TRBJ2-6	TGTGCCAGCAGTTTATCTAACAGGGGGTCCTCTGGGGCCAACGTCCTGACTTTC	CASSLSNRGSSGANVLTF
NA	TRBV5-4	NA	TRBJ1-6	TGTGCCAGCAGCTTGGAAGAGGCTTCACCCCTCCACTTT	CASSLEEASPLHF
NA	TRBV7-6	NA	TRBJ2-3	TGTGCCAGCAACCGAGGGGAGGCAGATACGCAGTATTTT	CASNRGEADTQYF
few	TRBV2	NA	TRBJ2-1	TGTGCCAGCACGCGTGGGGCCCAAGGACGGGAGCAGTTCTTC	CASTRGAQGREQFF
NA	TRBV4-1	TRBD1	TRBJ2-6	TGCGCCAGCAGCCAAGGTGACAGGGGGACTGGGGCCAACGTCCTGACTTTC	CASSQGDRGTGANVLTF
NA	TRBV13	NA	TRBJ1-3	TGTGCCAGCAGCCTCACAGGGCGGTCTGGAAACACCATATATTTT	CASSLTGRSGNTIYF
NA	TRBV9	TRBD2	TRBJ2-1	TGTGCCAGCACCCCAGGTGGTAGCGGGACCTACAATGAGCAGTTCTTC	CASTPGGSGTYNEQFF
NA	TRBV7-6	NA	TRBJ2-7	TGTGCCAGCAGCCTTTCTGGCGGGTCCTACGAGCAGTACTTC	CASSLSGGSYEQYF
NA	TRBV2	TRBD2	TRBJ2-7	TGTGCCAGCAGTGAAGGCGGGAGGGCCTTTCGGTACGAGCAGTACTTC	CASSEGGRAFRYEQYF
NA	TRBV5-1	NA	TRBJ2-3	TGCGCCAGCGGGCGGACCGATACGCAGTATTTT	CASGRTDTQYF
NA	TRBV5-1	TRBD2	TRBJ2-5	TGCGCCAGCAGCTTGGGACTAGCGGGAGGGCCGGGTTTAGAGACCCAGTACTTC	CASSLGLAGGPGLETQYF
NA	TRBV27	NA	TRBJ1-5	TGTGCCAGCAGTTCCCTACGCCAGAGCAATCAGCCCCAGCATTTT	CASSSLRQSNQPQHF
few	TRBV19	NA	TRBJ2-3	TGTGCCAGTAGTAGGAGCGGACTCACAGATACGCAGTATTTT	CASSRSGLTDTQYF
NA	TRBV10-3	NA	TRBJ2-7	TGTGCCATCAGTGAGGGGGGTGGGGACGAGCAGTACTTC	CAISEGGGDEQYF
NA	TRBV28	NA	TRBJ1-6	TGTGCCAGCAGCCCTTCCCCAGGGAGTAATTCACCCCTCCACTTT	CASSPSPGSNSPLHF
NA	TRBV15	TRBD2	TRBJ2-1	TGTGCCACCAGCAGAGACCGCTCCGAGGGAGGGCCCTACAATGAGCAGTTCTTC	CATSRDRSEGGPYNEQFF
NA	TRBV7-9	NA	TRBJ2-7	TGTGCCAGCAGCCGGAAGGAGGTCTCCTACGAGCAGTACTTC	CASSRKEVSYEQYF
NA	TRBV11-2	NA	TRBJ1-4	TGTGCCAGCAGCTTCCGCCCTGGAAATAAACTGTTTTTT	CASSFRPGNKLFF
NA	TRBV27	TRBD2	TRBJ2-7	TGTGCCAGCAGTTTAGACGTGGCGGGAGGGCAGTACTTC	CASSLDVAGGQYF
NA	TRBV11-2	TRBD2	TRBJ2-1	TGTGCCAGCAGCTTAGGGGCGGGAGGGACCTACAATGAGCAGTTCTTC	CASSLGAGGTYNEQFF
NA	TRBV6-5	TRBD2	TRBJ2-7	TGTGCCAGCAGTTACCCCAGCGGGAGTCCCAACGAGCAGTACTTC	CASSYPSGSPNEQYF
NA	TRBV10-2	NA	TRBJ2-1	TGCGCCAGCAGTGGGGGGTCTGAGGGATCTCTCTACAATGAGCAGTTCTTC	CASSGGSEGSLYNEQFF
few	TRBV11-3	TRBD1	TRBJ2-1	TGTGCCAGCAGCCCCGGGACAGGGATCCATGAGCAGTTCTTC	CASSPGTGIHEQFF
NA	TRBV10-3	TRBD1	TRBJ2-3	TGTGCCATCAGCATTGACGAATTTGGGCAGGGGGTCACAGATACGCAGTATTTT	CAISIDEFGQGVTDTQYF
NA	TRBV30	NA	TRBJ2-5	TGTGCCTGGAGCCCGGGAGAGACCCAGTACTTC	CAWSPGETQYF
NA	TRBV4-2	NA	TRBJ1-2	TGTGCCAGCAGCCAAGACCTTGAGGGGAAAGGCCCAAGTGGCTACACCTTC	CASSQDLEGKGPSGYTF
NA	TRBV11-2	TRBD1	TRBJ2-1	TGTGCCAGCAGCCCCCGGACAGGGGAGTCCTACAATGAGCAGTTCTTC	CASSPRTGESYNEQFF
NA	TRBV30	TRBD1	TRBJ1-1	TGTGCCTGGAGTGTTACAGGGGGAACACTGGAAGCTTTCTTT	CAWSVTGGTLEAFF
medium-sized	TRBV19	NA	TRBJ2-7	TGTGCCAGTAGCCCCGGGACGGCCTACGAGCAGTACTTC	CASSPGTAYEQYF
NA	TRBV4-3	TRBD2	TRBJ2-2	TGCGCCAGCAGCCAAGACCTCGGGACTAGCGGGAGTACGTCCGGGGAGCTGTTTTTT	CASSQDLGTSGSTSGELFF
NA	TRBV2	NA	TRBJ2-3	TGTGCCAGCAGTGAAGCGCGGCTAGCCCCCATAGATACGCAGTATTTT	CASSEARLAPIDTQYF
NA	TRBV4-3	NA	TRBJ1-1	TGCGCTAGTAGCGGGGGGGTTAACACTGAAGCTTTCTTT	CASSGGVNTEAFF
once	TRBV6-6	NA	TRBJ2-6	TGTGCCAGCAGTTACTCAGGCTCTGGGGCCAACGTCCTGACTTTC	CASSYSGSGANVLTF
NA	TRBV2	TRBD1	TRBJ2-1	TGTGCCAGCAGAGACGTGACAGGGGGCGAAAGTTACGAGCAGTTCTTC	CASRDVTGGESYEQFF
NA	TRBV4-1	NA	TRBJ1-5	TGCGCCAGCAGCCAAGCCAGGGGAAGCAATCAGCCCCAGCATTTT	CASSQARGSNQPQHF
NA	TRBV2	TRBD1	TRBJ2-3	TGTGCCAGCGAGGGGAAGGGGGCGGCAGATACGCAGTATTTT	CASEGKGAADTQYF
NA	TRBV19	NA	TRBJ2-1	TGTGCCAGTAGTGCAACGGGGCAGGGTAATGAGCAGTTCTTC	CASSATGQGNEQFF
NA	TRBV28	NA	TRBJ1-1	TGTGCCAGCAGTTTGGGAACTGAAGCTTTCTTT	CASSLGTEAFF
NA	TRBV29-1	NA	TRBJ1-2	TGCAGCTCTGATACAGGGAACAACTATGGCTACACCTTC	CSSDTGNNYGYTF
NA	TRBV30	NA	TRBJ2-1	TGTGCCTGGAGTAGTGCGGGGGAGGGGGACAGCTCCTACAATGAGCAGTTCTTC	CAWSSAGEGDSSYNEQFF
NA	TRBV5-5	TRBD1	TRBJ2-2	TGTGCCAGCAGCACCGCCGGGACAGGGGGCACCGGGGAGCTGTTTTTT	CASSTAGTGGTGELFF
NA	TRBV28	NA	TRBJ2-3	TGTGCCAGCAGTTTATGGGGCGGGCGCACAGATACGCAGTATTTT	CASSLWGGRTDTQYF
NA	TRBV18	NA	TRBJ2-7	TGTGCCAGCTCACCACAGGGAACTTCCGAGCAGTACTTC	CASSPQGTSEQYF
once	TRBV10-3	TRBD1	TRBJ1-2	TGTGCCATCAGTGTCCACCGGGACAGGGACTATGGCTACACCTTC	CAISVHRDRDYGYTF
NA	TRBV6-5	TRBD1	TRBJ1-2	TGTGCCAGCAGTTTAGGGGGCCCGGCCCTCTATGGCTACACCTTC	CASSLGGPALYGYTF
NA	TRBV10-3	NA	TRBJ2-7	TGTGCCATCAGTGATCCAGGGCAGTCCTACGAGCAGTACTTC	CAISDPGQSYEQYF
NA	TRBV15	NA	TRBJ2-3	TGTGCCACCAGCAGCGAGCGGTATCGCATGACAGATACGCAGTATTTT	CATSSERYRMTDTQYF
NA	TRBV10-3	TRBD2	TRBJ2-1	TGTGCCATCAGGACGACTAGCGGGACCTACAATGAGCAGTTCTTC	CAIRTTSGTYNEQFF
few	TRBV29-1	NA	TRBJ2-3	TGCAGCGTTGAAGGGGCGCCCCCAGATACGCAGTATTTT	CSVEGAPPDTQYF
NA	TRBV4-1	TRBD2	TRBJ2-1	TGCGCCAGCAGCCAAGGGCGGGAGCCCTACAATGAGCAGTTCTTC	CASSQGREPYNEQFF
few	TRBV6-6	NA	TRBJ1-1	TGTGCCAGCAGCCAACCCCAGGGAATAGATGAAGCTTTCTTT	CASSQPQGIDEAFF
NA	TRBV7-9	NA	TRBJ2-3	TGTGCCAGCAGCCCCCAAGGGAAACTGGGGACAGATACGCAGTATTTT	CASSPQGKLGTDTQYF
NA	TRBV30	NA	TRBJ2-7	TGTGCCTGGAGCGGGACCTACGAGCAGTACTTC	CAWSGTYEQYF
NA	TRBV5-1	NA	TRBJ1-1	TGCGCCAGCAGGGAGTGGGACACTGAAGCTTTCTTT	CASREWDTEAFF
NA	TRBV9	TRBD2	TRBJ2-7	TGTGCCAGCAGCGTCGGGACTAGCGGGAGTAGGGGTTACGAGCAGTACTTC	CASSVGTSGSRGYEQYF
NA	TRBV28	TRBD2	TRBJ2-1	TGTGCCAGCAGTTTCAGCGGGGGAGACAATGAGCAGTTCTTC	CASSFSGGDNEQFF